This TCR beta chain was sequenced in a study of cytomegalovirus exposure and HLA in healthy donors. Study-wide results and limits: Among TCR beta chains of equal frequency, HLA-associated ones were more clonally expanded in a later analysis. Some segments of the V type, notably TRBV6-2 and TRBV6-3, were excluded as indistinguishable. The likely explanation for a cluster of highly shared sequence variants was sequencing artifact. TCR beta V- and J-gene trimming, according to a later analysis, was linked to a missense DCLRE1C variant.

V shed 2 bases and J shed 2 bases, with 13 bases lying between them. CDR3 length: 16 amino acids. The germline V gene has CDR1 LGHNA and CDR2 YNFKEQ. Use of 60 Vbeta and 13 Jbeta primers characterized the PCR. Only in-frame clones appear in the TCRdb table, and some are missing; sequencing was by immunoSEQ multiplex PCR. Of fewer than 110,000 clones in the sample, roughly 74% were seen once. A note on this clone: The target antigen is unknown.

The chain couples TRBV4-2 to TRBJ2-1; D gene ambiguous. Specimen: PBMCs. The sequence came from a woman in her forties in good health and CMV-seronegative. The CDR3 is CASSQTSRGAYNEQFF. CDR3 DNA: TGTGCCAGCAGCCAAACCTCGCGCGGAGCCTACAATGAGCAGTTCTTC.